The entry below gives a single TCR beta chain sequence along with its context. The CDR3 length is 13 residues. Germline lookup yields CDR1 SSHAT and CDR2 FNYEAQ (reference sequence). Trimming shortened V by 5 bases and J by 7 bases, and 14 bases separated the two germline ends. Method: immunoSEQ multiplex PCR; TCRdb's copy keeps in-frame clones and lacks some. Of about 300,000 clones listed, 70% to 90% are singletons. This sample is part of a study of blood T cell repertoires in COVID-19. The sample consisted of peripheral blood. The clonotype comes from a woman between 45 and 60 years old with COVID-19, enrolled during active disease. This rearrangement joins TRBV7-7 to TRBJ2-5; tentatively, D is TRBD2 (5 bases). In nucleotides, the CDR3 is TGTGCCAGCAGCCCGGGTGAAGGAGGGACCCAGTACTTC. Translated: CASSPGEGGTQYF. Together with reference TRBV7-7 and TRBJ2-5, the CDR3 gives the full variable domain: GAGVSQSPRYKVTKRGQDVTLRCDPISSHATLYWYQQALGQGPEFLTYFNYEAQPDKSGLPSDRFSAERPEGSISTLTIQRTEQRDSAMYRCASSPGEGGTQYFGPGTRLLVL.